This is a list of T cell receptor beta chains from one sample in a study of control samples from healthy donors and cancer patients. Sequencing was performed with immunoSEQ multiplex PCR; in TCRdb, only in-frame clones are kept and a portion is missing. Of about 270,000 clones in the sample, roughly 80% were seen once. Sequencing was performed on PBMCs. Receptors originate from an older woman with lung cancer. Each CDR3 is given with its conserved first and last residue. Each record gives: J gene, D gene, V gene, clone size, CDR3 DNA, CDR3 protein. D genes are given only for firm matches. Clone size is given for some rows only: seen once, a few or many times, or a class if the clone is expanded.

>TRBJ2-5|-|TRBV5-1|-
TGCGCCAGCAGCCAGGTGGGGGAAGAGACCCAGTACTTC
CASSQVGEETQYF
>TRBJ1-1|TRBD1|TRBV7-3|-
TGTGCCAGCAGCCCACAGGGGGCGAACACTGAAGCTTTCTTT
CASSPQGANTEAFF
>TRBJ2-7|TRBD1|TRBV5-1|-
TGCGCCAGCAGCTTGGCCGGGACAGGGGGGAACGAGCAGTACTTC
CASSLAGTGGNEQYF
>TRBJ2-7|TRBD1|TRBV7-2|-
TGTGCCAGCAGCTACTCCGGGACAGGCAAGGCCCTCGAGCAGTACTTC
CASSYSGTGKALEQYF
>TRBJ1-5|-|TRBV3-1/TRBV3-2|-
TGTGCCAGCAGCCAGGGGGCGAGCAATCAGCCCCAGCATTTT
CASSQGASNQPQHF
>TRBJ2-5|TRBD2|TRBV2|-
TGTGCCAGCACTAACGGACTAGCGGGGGGAGAAGAGACCCAGTACTTC
CASTNGLAGGEETQYF
>TRBJ1-5|-|TRBV19|-
TGTGCCAGTAGTATAATGGAAATAGGGGGGCTTGGCAATCAGCCCCAGCATTTT
CASSIMEIGGLGNQPQHF
>TRBJ2-7|-|TRBV12-3/TRBV12-4|-
TGTGCCAGCAGTTTGGGTAACGAGCAGTACTTC
CASSLGNEQYF
>TRBJ1-5|TRBD1|TRBV6-6|few
TGTGCCAGCAGTTGGGACAGACCCAATCAGCCCCAGCATTTT
CASSWDRPNQPQHF
>TRBJ1-2|-|TRBV5-1|-
TGCGCCAGCAGCCGCCCGGCTATCCAGGATGGCTACACCTTC
CASSRPAIQDGYTF
>TRBJ2-5|-|TRBV27|once
TGTGCCAGCAGTTACCGGGCCCAAGAGACCCAGTACTTC
CASSYRAQETQYF
>TRBJ2-7|-|TRBV6-5|-
TGTGCCAGCATTTCGGACGGATATATGAAGCAGTACTTC
CASISDGYMKQYF
>TRBJ2-1|TRBD1|TRBV10-1|-
TGCGCCAGCAGCGACCCGGGACAGGAGAATGAGCAGTTCTTC
CASSDPGQENEQFF
>TRBJ2-1|-|TRBV5-6|few
TGTGCCAGCAACCCCTTTCGGCGGGGGCCCTCCAATGAGCAGTTCTTC
CASNPFRRGPSNEQFF
>TRBJ2-2|-|TRBV19|-
TGTGCCAGTCGTTCTGGTGGGGAGCTGTTTTTT
CASRSGGELFF